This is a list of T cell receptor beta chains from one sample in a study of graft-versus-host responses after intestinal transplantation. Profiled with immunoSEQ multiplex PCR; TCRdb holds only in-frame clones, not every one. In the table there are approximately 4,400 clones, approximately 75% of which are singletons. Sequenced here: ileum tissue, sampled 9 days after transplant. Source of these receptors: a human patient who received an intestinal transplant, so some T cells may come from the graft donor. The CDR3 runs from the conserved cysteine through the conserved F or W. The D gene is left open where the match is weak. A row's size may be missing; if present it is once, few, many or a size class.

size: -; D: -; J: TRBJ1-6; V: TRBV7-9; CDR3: CASSFSQANSPLHF; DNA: TGTGCCAGCAGCTTCAGCCAGGCCAATTCACCCCTCCACTTT
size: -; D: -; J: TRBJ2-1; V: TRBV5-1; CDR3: CASSLAGTYNEQFF; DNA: TGCGCCAGCAGCTTGGCCGGGACATACAATGAGCAGTTCTTC
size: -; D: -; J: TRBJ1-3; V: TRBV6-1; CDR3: CASSEYKRGSGNTIYF; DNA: TGTGCCAGCAGTGAATATAAGAGAGGTAGCGGAAACACCATATATTTT
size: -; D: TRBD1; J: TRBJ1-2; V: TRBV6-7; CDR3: CASTRQSETGTEGNYGYTF; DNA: TGTGCCAGCACGCGTCAGAGCGAAACCGGGACAGAAGGTAACTATGGCTACACCTTC
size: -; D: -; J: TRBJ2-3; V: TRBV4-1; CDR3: CASSQGLKGGGTDTQYF; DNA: TGCGCCAGCAGCCAAGGGCTAAAGGGAGGGGGGACAGATACGCAGTATTTT
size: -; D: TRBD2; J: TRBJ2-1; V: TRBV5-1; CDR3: CASSRAGTSGGRTYNEQFF; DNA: TGCGCCAGCAGCAGGGCCGGGACTAGCGGGGGCCGTACCTACAATGAGCAGTTCTTC
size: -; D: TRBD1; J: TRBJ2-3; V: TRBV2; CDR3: CASSDRQGPDTQYF; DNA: TGTGCCAGCAGTGATAGACAGGGCCCAGATACGCAGTATTTT
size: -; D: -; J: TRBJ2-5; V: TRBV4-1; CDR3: CASSRNWGAGIETQYF; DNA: TGCGCCAGCAGCCGAAACTGGGGGGCCGGGATAGAGACCCAGTACTTC
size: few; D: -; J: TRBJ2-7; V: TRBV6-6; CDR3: CASSTTGIEQYF; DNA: TGTGCCAGCAGTACTACAGGGATCGAGCAGTACTTC
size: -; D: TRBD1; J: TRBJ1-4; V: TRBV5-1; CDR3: CASSLVWTGAVQSEKLFF; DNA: TGCGCCAGCAGCTTGGTTTGGACAGGGGCCGTACAGAGTGAAAAACTGTTTTTT
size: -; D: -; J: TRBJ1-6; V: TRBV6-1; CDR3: CASNRENSPLHF; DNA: TGTGCCAGCAACCGGGAAAATTCACCCCTCCACTTT
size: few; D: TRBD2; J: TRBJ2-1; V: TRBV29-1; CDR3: CSVEALAGLNNEQFF; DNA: TGCAGCGTTGAAGCCCTAGCGGGTTTGAACAATGAGCAGTTCTTC
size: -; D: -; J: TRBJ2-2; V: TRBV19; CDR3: CASTPAGTANTGELFF; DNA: TGTGCCAGTACCCCCGCGGGGACAGCGAACACCGGGGAGCTGTTTTTT
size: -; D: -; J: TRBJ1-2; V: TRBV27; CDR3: CASSLSPSAGHYGYTF; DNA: TGTGCCAGCAGTTTATCCCCGAGTGCAGGACACTATGGCTACACCTTC
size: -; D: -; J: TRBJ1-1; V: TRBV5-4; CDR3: CASRGPITEAFF; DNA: TGTGCCAGCAGGGGACCGATCACTGAAGCTTTCTTT
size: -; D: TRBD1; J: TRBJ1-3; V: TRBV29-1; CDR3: CSVWQTGDSGNTIYF; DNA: TGCAGCGTTTGGCAAACAGGGGACTCTGGAAACACCATATATTTT
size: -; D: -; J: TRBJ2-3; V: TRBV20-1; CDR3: CSARGLDTQYF; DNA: TGCAGTGCTAGAGGCCTGGATACGCAGTATTTT
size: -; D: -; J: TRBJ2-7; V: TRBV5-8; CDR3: CASSFGLVYEQYF; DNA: TGTGCCAGCAGCTTCGGGTTGGTCTACGAGCAGTACTTC
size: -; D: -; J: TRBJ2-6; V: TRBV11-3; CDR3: CASSFGAGRANVLTF; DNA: TGTGCCAGCAGCTTTGGGGCAGGACGAGCCAACGTCCTGACTTTC
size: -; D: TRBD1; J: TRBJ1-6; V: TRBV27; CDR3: CASRGEGARSPLHF; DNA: TGTGCCAGCAGGGGCGAGGGGGCGCGGTCACCCCTCCACTTT
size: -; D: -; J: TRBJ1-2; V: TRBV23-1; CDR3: CASSQSSRHYGYTF; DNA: TGCGCCAGCAGTCAATCGTCCAGACACTATGGCTACACCTTC
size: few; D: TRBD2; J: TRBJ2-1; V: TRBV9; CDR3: CASSSHAGVGYNEQFF; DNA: TGTGCCAGCAGCTCCCACGCGGGAGTGGGGTACAATGAGCAGTTCTTC
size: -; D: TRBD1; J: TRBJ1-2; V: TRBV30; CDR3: CAWSRRTGTNYGYTF; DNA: TGTGCCTGGAGTCGACGGACAGGGACTAACTATGGCTACACCTTC
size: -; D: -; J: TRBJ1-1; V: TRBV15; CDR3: CATSREPPGNTEAFF; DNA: TGTGCCACCAGCAGAGAGCCCCCGGGGAACACTGAAGCTTTCTTT
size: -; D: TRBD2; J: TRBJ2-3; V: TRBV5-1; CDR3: CASSERLAAGTDTQYF; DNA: TGCGCCAGCAGCGAACGTCTAGCGGCAGGCACAGATACGCAGTATTTT
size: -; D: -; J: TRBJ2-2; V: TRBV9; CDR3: CASSVNTGELFF; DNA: TGTGCCAGCAGCGTAAACACCGGGGAGCTGTTTTTT
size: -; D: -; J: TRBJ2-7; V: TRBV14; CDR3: CASSQDPGDPYEQYF; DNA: TGTGCCAGCAGCCAAGATCCCGGGGACCCCTACGAGCAGTACTTC
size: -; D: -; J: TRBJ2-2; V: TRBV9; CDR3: CASSLALPGELFF; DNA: TGTGCCAGCAGCCTGGCCCTCCCCGGGGAGCTGTTTTTT
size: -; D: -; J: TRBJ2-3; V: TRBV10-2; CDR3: CASSHRTDTQYF; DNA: TGCGCCAGCAGTCACCGCACAGATACGCAGTATTTT
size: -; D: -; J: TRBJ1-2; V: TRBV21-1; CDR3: CASSSPREPIYGYTF; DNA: TGTGCCAGCAGCTCTCCCCGGGAACCGATCTATGGCTACACCTTC
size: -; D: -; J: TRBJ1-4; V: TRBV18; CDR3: CASSPVVGADEKLFF; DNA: TGTGCCAGCTCACCCGTGGTAGGGGCTGATGAAAAACTGTTTTTT
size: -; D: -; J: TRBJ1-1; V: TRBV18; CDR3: CASSPNVNAGEAFF; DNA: TGTGCCAGCTCACCAAACGTGAACGCGGGTGAAGCTTTCTTT
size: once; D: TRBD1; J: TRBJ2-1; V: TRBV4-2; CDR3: CASSQDPTGGNEQFF; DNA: TGTGCCAGCAGCCAAGATCCTACAGGGGGCAATGAGCAGTTCTTC
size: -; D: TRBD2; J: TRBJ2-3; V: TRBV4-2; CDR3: CASSRLERGGTQYF; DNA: TGTGCCAGCAGCCGCCTAGAGCGGGGAGGTACGCAGTATTTT
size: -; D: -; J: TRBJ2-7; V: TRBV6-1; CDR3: CASTRALIDEQYF; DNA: TGTGCCAGCACCCGGGCCTTAATCGACGAGCAGTACTTC
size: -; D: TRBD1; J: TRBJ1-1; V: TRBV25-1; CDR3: CASSATGTGSTEAFF; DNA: TGTGCCAGCAGTGCCACCGGGACAGGGAGCACTGAAGCTTTCTTT
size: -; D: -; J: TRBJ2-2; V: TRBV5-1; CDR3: CASSSGVYTGELFF; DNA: TGCGCCAGCAGCTCGGGAGTCTACACCGGGGAGCTGTTTTTT
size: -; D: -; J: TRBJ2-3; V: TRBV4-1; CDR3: CASSRGYFTDTQYF; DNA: TGCGCCAGCAGCCGAGGCTATTTCACAGATACGCAGTATTTT
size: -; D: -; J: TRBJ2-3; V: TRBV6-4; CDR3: CASSDAATDTQYF; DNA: TGTGCCAGCAGTGACGCGGCGACAGATACGCAGTATTTT
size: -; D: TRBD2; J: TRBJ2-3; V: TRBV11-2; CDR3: CASSFLSGAGDTQYF; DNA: TGTGCCAGCAGCTTTTTAAGCGGGGCGGGAGATACGCAGTATTTT
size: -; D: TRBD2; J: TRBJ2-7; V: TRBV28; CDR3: CASSLLVIPGLAGGFGYEQYF; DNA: TGTGCCAGCAGTTTACTCGTTATACCGGGACTAGCGGGAGGATTCGGGTACGAGCAGTACTTC
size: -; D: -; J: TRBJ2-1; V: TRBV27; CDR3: CASRPGLYNEQFF; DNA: TGTGCCAGCAGACCGGGACTTTACAATGAGCAGTTCTTC
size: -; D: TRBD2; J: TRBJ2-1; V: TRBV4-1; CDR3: CASSQAPTGGIGNEQFF; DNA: TGCGCCAGCAGCCAAGCCCCCACGGGAGGGATAGGAAATGAGCAGTTCTTC
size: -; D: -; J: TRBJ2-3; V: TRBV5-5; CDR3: CASSFVGGAGDTQYF; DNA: TGTGCCAGCAGCTTTGTGGGGGGGGCTGGGGATACGCAGTATTTT
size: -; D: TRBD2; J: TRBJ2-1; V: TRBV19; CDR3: CASSTWDYSSYNEQFF; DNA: TGTGCCAGTAGTACCTGGGACTACTCCTCCTACAATGAGCAGTTCTTC
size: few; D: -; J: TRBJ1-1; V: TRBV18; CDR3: CASSPWWGPWTEAFF; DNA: TGTGCCAGCTCGCCTTGGTGGGGGCCGTGGACTGAAGCTTTCTTT
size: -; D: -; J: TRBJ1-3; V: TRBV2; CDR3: CASAPGYGNTIYF; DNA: TGTGCCAGCGCTCCAGGGTACGGAAACACCATATATTTT
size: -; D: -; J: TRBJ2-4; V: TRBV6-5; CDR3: CASSYSGSLRDIQYF; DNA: TGTGCCAGCAGTTACTCGGGGTCCCTACGGGACATTCAGTACTTC
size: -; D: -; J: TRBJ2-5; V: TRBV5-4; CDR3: CASSGIGGPETQYF; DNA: TGTGCCAGCAGCGGGATAGGGGGGCCGGAGACCCAGTACTTC
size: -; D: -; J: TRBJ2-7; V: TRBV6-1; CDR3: CASSEEAGNTYEQYF; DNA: TGTGCCAGCAGTGAAGAGGCGGGAAACACCTACGAGCAGTACTTC
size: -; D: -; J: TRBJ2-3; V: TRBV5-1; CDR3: CASSLRGERTDTQYF; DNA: TGCGCCAGCAGCCTCAGGGGGGAGCGCACAGATACGCAGTATTTT
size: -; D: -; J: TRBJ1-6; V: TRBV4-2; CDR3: CASSQEQARSYNSPLHF; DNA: TGTGCCAGCAGCCAAGAACAGGCACGCTCCTATAATTCACCCCTCCACTTT
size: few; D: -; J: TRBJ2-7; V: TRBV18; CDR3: CASPSEQYF; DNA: TGTGCCAGCCCCTCCGAGCAGTACTTC
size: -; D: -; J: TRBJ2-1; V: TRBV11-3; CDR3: CASSLDGVNTEQFF; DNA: TGTGCCAGCAGCTTAGACGGAGTGAACACTGAGCAGTTCTTC
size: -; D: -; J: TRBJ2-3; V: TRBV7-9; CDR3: CASSFEGGRGDTQYF; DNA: TGTGCCAGCAGCTTCGAGGGGGGGCGGGGGGATACGCAGTATTTT